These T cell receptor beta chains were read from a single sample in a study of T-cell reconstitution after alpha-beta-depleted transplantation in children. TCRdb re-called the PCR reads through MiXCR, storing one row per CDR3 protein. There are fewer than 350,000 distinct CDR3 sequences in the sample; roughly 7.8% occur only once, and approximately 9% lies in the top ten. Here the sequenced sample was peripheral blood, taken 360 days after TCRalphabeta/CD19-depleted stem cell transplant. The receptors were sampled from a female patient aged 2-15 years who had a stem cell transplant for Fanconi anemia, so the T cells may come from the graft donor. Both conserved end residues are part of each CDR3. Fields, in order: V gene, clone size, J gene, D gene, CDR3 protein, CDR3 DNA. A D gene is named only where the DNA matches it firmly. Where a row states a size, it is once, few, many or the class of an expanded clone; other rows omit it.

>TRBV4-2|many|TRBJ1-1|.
CASSPLFLNTEAFF
TGTGCCAGCAGCCCACTTTTCTTGAACACTGAAGCTTTCTTT
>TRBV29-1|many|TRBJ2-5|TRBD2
CSVEDGVSEGLAEETQYF
TGCAGCGTTGAAGATGGCGTATCGGAGGGACTAGCGGAAGAGACCCAGTACTTC
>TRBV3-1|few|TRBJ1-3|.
CASSQGETLSSGNTIYF
TGTGCCAGCAGCCAAGGAGAGACCTTGAGCTCTGGAAACACCATATATTTT
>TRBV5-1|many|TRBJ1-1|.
CASRARAMNTEAFF
TGCGCCAGCAGGGCCAGGGCCATGAACACTGAAGCTTTCTTT
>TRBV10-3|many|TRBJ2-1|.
CAIGGTGLNEQFF
TGTGCCATCGGGGGCACAGGGCTCAATGAGCAGTTCTTC
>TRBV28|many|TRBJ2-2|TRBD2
CASSLPPSGNTGELFF
TGTGCCAGCAGTTTACCTCCTAGCGGGAACACCGGGGAGCTGTTTTTT
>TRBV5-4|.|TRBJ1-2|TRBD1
CASSLDGTGDGYTF
TGTGCCAGCAGCTTGGACGGGACAGGGGATGGCTACACCTTC
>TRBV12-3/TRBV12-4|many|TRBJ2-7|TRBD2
CASSSASGGYEQYF
TGTGCCAGCAGTTCGGCTAGCGGGGGCTACGAGCAGTACTTC
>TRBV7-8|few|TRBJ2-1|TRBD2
CASSPRTGLAEWQFF
TGTGCCAGCAGCCCACGCACCGGACTAGCGGAGTGGCAGTTCTTC
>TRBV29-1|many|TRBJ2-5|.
CSVDWGQETQYF
TGCAGCGTTGATTGGGGCCAAGAGACCCAGTACTTC
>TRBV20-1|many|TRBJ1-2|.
CSASQDGGTF
TGCAGTGCTAGTCAAGACGGGGGCACCTTC
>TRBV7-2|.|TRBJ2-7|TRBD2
CASSSHLAGEHYEQYF
TGTGCCAGCAGCTCACACTTAGCGGGGGAGCACTACGAGCAGTACTTC
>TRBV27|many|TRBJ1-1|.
CASKPGWRTEAFF
TGTGCCAGCAAGCCAGGGTGGCGAACTGAAGCTTTCTTT
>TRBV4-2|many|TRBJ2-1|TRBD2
CASSQDSGAYNEQFF
TGTGCCAGCAGCCAAGATAGCGGGGCCTACAATGAGCAGTTCTTC
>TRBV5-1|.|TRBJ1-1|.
CASSHRGMGGSEAFF
TGCGCCAGCAGCCACCGTGGGATGGGGGGTTCTGAAGCTTTCTTT
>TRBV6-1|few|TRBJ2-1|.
CASKKGGYDYNEQFF
TGTGCCAGCAAAAAGGGGGGATACGACTACAATGAGCAGTTCTTC
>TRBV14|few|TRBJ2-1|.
CASSQYWRGTKPYNEQFF
TGTGCCAGCAGCCAGTACTGGCGGGGAACAAAACCCTACAATGAGCAGTTCTTC
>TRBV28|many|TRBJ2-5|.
CASSPNGFRQFLLETQYF
TGTGCCAGCAGTCCCAATGGTTTTCGACAGTTCTTACTCGAGACCCAGTACTTC
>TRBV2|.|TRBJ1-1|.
CASSEVTGFAEAFF
TGTGCCAGCAGTGAAGTAACCGGGTTCGCTGAAGCTTTCTTT
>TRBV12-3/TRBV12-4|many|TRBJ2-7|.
CASSRVGLVDEQYF
TGTGCCAGCAGTAGAGTGGGCTTGGTCGACGAGCAGTACTTC
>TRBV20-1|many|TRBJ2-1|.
CSATTPGDRNEQFF
TGCAGTGCTACGACCCCAGGGGATAGGAATGAGCAGTTCTTC
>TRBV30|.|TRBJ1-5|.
CAWSDTGNPQHF
TGTGCCTGGAGTGACACCGGGAATCCCCAGCATTTT
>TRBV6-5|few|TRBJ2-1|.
CASSYSQLRGGGEQFF
TGTGCCAGCAGTTACTCGCAGTTGAGGGGGGGGGGTGAGCAGTTCTTC
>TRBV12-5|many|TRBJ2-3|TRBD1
CASGSGTGVRGTDTQYF
TGTGCTAGTGGCTCCGGGACAGGGGTTCGCGGCACAGATACGCAGTATTTT
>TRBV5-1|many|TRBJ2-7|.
CASSRAAAYEQYF
TGCGCCAGCAGTCGGGCGGCGGCCTACGAGCAGTACTTC
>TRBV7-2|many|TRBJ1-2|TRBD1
CASSLVLDRLGYTF
TGTGCCAGCAGCTTAGTGTTGGACAGGCTAGGCTACACCTTC
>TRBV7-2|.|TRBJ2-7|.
CASSLGPPRYEQYF
TGTGCCAGCAGCTTAGGTCCCCCGCGCTACGAGCAGTACTTC
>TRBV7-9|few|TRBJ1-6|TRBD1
CASSSGTGDPPLHF
TGTGCCAGCAGCTCCGGGACAGGGGACCCACCCCTCCACTTT
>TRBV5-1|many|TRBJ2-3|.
CASSGTVGGIGTDTQYF
TGCGCCAGCAGCGGGACTGTAGGGGGCATCGGCACAGATACGCAGTATTTT
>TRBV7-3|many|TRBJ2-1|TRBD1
CASSLGTGLYNEQFF
TGTGCCAGCAGCCTCGGGACAGGTCTCTACAATGAGCAGTTCTTC
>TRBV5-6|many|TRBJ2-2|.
CASILLRALSTGELFF
TGTGCCAGCATCTTGCTGCGGGCGCTGTCCACCGGGGAGCTGTTTTTT
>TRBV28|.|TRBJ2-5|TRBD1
CASSTGHQETQYF
TGTGCCAGCTCGACAGGGCACCAAGAGACCCAGTACTTC
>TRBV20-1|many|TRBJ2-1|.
CSAYRGASYNEQFF
TGCAGTGCTTATCGTGGAGCTTCCTACAATGAGCAGTTCTTC
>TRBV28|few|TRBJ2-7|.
CASSYITGGGSEQYF
TGTGCCAGCAGTTATATAACAGGTGGGGGGTCCGAGCAGTACTTC
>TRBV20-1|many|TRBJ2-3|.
CSARGPRTDTQYF
TGCAGTGCTAGGGGGCCTCGCACAGATACGCAGTATTTT
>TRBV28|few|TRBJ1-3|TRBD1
CASRLPTGAGNTIYF
TGTGCCAGCAGGTTACCGACAGGGGCAGGAAACACCATATATTTT